What follows describes a single T cell receptor (beta chain). As yet, its antigen is unknown. Genomic DNA was employed as the template in profiling TCR beta VDJ and CDR3. TCRdb re-called the reads through MiXCR, storing one row per CDR3 protein. This table holds more than 100,000 distinct CDR3 sequences, less than 45% found once. This entry belongs to a study of CD8+CD57+ T cells in acquired aplastic anemia. In the study overall: Sorted CD4+ and CD8+ cell DNA averaged approximately 3 ug. Study-wide results and caveats: The study found no significant CD8+ Simpson's diversity difference between patients and controls. The number of CD8+ CDR3 sequences shared by patients and controls was fewer than 35.

V was pared by 1 base and J by 7 bases, with 2 bases of the junction left unmatched. Germline V CDR1 and CDR2: SGHRS, YFSETQ. CDR3 size: 14 residues. This receptor was obtained from a human donor in good health, serving as a control. The rearrangement links TRBV5-1 to TRBJ1-6; 7 bases are a match to TRBD1. Sequenced sample: sorted CD4+, CD8+, or CD8+CD57+ T cells (not recorded which) from PBMCs. CDR3: CASSLQQGNSPLHF. CDR3 nucleotides: TGCGCCAGCAGCTTGCAACAGGGGAATTCACCCCTCCACTTT.